Below are 26 T cell receptor beta chains sequenced from a single sample in a study of blood T cell repertoires in COVID-19. Measured with immunoSEQ multiplex PCR; TCRdb has only the in-frame clones, and not every one. The data contain some 200,000 clones, approximately 80% of them singletons. The specimen sequenced was peripheral blood. The source of these receptors is a woman aged 80 or over with COVID-19, enrolled during active disease.

This sequence joins TRBV21-1 and TRBJ1-4; the DNA was not compared with TRBD1, the D call given in the table. TRBV21-1 is described as a pseudogene. The CDR3 is 17 residues long. The CDR3 loop is CASSKSGTGVTNEKLFF. DNA of the CDR3: TGTGCCAGCAGCAAATCCGGGACAGGGGTCACTAATGAAAAACTGTTTTTT.

The rearrangement links TRBV4-1 to TRBJ1-2; 7 positions match TRBD1. Germline loops: CDR1 MGHRA, CDR2 YSYEKL. This CDR3 comprises 16 residues. V shed 2 bases, J shed 5 bases, and the junction held 11 bases outside the gene matches. CDR3 in amino acids: CASSQSSGTVSYGYTF. The CDR3 nucleotides read TGCGCCAGCAGCCAAAGCTCCGGGACAGTTTCTTATGGCTACACCTTC.

The chain combines TRBV19 with TRBJ1-5; 9 nucleotides match TRBD1. CDR1 and CDR2 from the germline V gene are LNHDA and SQIVND (reference sequence). Trimming at V came to 6 bases and at J to 1 base, leaving 4 bases not matched to a gene. CDR3 length: 15 residues. The CDR3 DNA reads TGTGCCAGTAGCTCACAGGGGGCAAGCAATCAGCCCCAGCATTTT. Translation: CASSSQGASNQPQHF. Full variable domain (missing parts from reference TRBV19 and TRBJ1-5): DGGITQSPKYLFRKEGQNVTLSCEQNLNHDAMYWYRQDPGQGLRLIYYSQIVNDFQKGDIAEGYSVSREKKESFPLTVTSAQKNPTAFYLCASSSQGASNQPQHFGDGTRLSIL.

This rearrangement joins TRBV11-2 to TRBJ2-5, with 9 bases aligning to TRBD1. Unmatched junction bases numbered 8, after V lost 4 bases and J lost 2 bases. The CDR3 consists of 16 residues. In germline, CDR1 is SGHAT, CDR2 FQNNGV. The CDR3 sequence is CASSSDRDRDQETQYF. CDR3 DNA: TGTGCCAGCAGCTCCGACCGGGACAGGGATCAAGAGACCCAGTACTTC. The full variable domain, completed using reference TRBV11-2 and TRBJ2-5, is EAGVAQSPRYKIIEKRQSVAFWCNPISGHATLYWYQQILGQGPKLLIQFQNNGVVDDSQLPKDRFSAERLKGVDSTLKIQPAKLEDSAVYLCASSSDRDRDQETQYFGPGTRLLVL.

The chain joins TRBV4-3 to TRBJ1-2, with D possibly being TRBD1 (6 bases). Trimming removed 4 bases from V and 4 bases from J, with 19 bases in between. The CDR3 runs 16 residues. The germline gives CDR1 LGHNA, CDR2 YSLEER. The CDR3 nucleotides read TGCGCCAGCAGCCCAGCGCACCTTGACAGGCCCTATGGCTACACCTTC. Its protein product is CASSPAHLDRPYGYTF.

The chain couples TRBV11-2 to TRBJ2-2, with a weak D call TRBD2 (6 bases). V was cut by 2 bases and J by 5 bases, with 18 bases left in between. Germline V gene lookup returns CDR1 SGHAT and CDR2 FQNNGV. This CDR3 is 17 amino acids long. The CDR3 sequence is CASSLWNYSRGTGELFF. The CDR3 region has the DNA TGTGCCAGCAGCTTATGGAATTACTCACGGGGGACCGGGGAGCTGTTTTTT.

This chain joins TRBV10-3 and TRBJ2-7; TRBD2 aligns across 8 bases. The CDR3 runs 15 residues. J was trimmed by 3 bases and V by 4 bases; bases with no gene match: 8. Germline-derived CDR1 and CDR2 are ENHRY and SYGVKD. CDR3 in amino acids: CAISANLAGHYEQYF. CDR3 in DNA: TGTGCCATCAGTGCGAATCTAGCGGGCCACTACGAGCAGTACTTC.

The chain carries TRBV7-9 and TRBJ1-2; D unresolved. The CDR3 spans 13 residues. Germline V gene data show CDR1 as SEHNR and CDR2 as FQNEAQ (reference sequence). V was cut by 1 base and J by 6 bases, with 9 bases left in between. The CDR3 sequence is CASSLEFGNGYTF. As DNA, the CDR3 is TGTGCCAGCAGCTTAGAGTTCGGTAATGGCTACACCTTC. Based on the CDR3 plus reference TRBV7-9 and TRBJ1-2, the full variable domain is DTGVSQNPRHKITKRGQNVTFRCDPISEHNRLYWYRQTLGQGPEFLTYFQNEAQLEKSRLLSDRFSAERPKGSFSTLEIQRTEQGDSAMYLCASSLEFGNGYTFGSGTRLTVV.

V usage is TRBV5-1 and J usage is TRBJ1-4, with 7 positions matching TRBD1. The CDR3 length is 14 residues. V lost 4 bases, J lost 4 bases, and 4 bases stayed unmatched. Germline V CDR1 and CDR2: SGHRS, YFSETQ. The CDR3: CASSLGTVNEKLFF. The CDR3 DNA reads TGCGCCAGCAGCCTTGGGACAGTTAATGAAAAACTGTTTTTT.

The chain uses TRBV28 and TRBJ1-5; D is ambiguous. The CDR3 loop spans 14 amino acids. Germline V gene data show CDR1 as MDHEN and CDR2 as SYDVKM. Trimming stripped 3 bases from V and 2 bases from J, with 8 bases between. In nucleotides, the CDR3 is TGTGCCAGCAGTTTGTTCCAGGGCAATCAGCCCCAGCATTTT. Residues: CASSLFQGNQPQHF.

The chain couples TRBV11-3 to TRBJ2-5, with 7 positions matching TRBD1. V shed 5 bases, J shed 4 bases, and the junction held 7 bases outside the gene matches. The CDR3 sequence is 14 residues long. Germline lookup yields CDR1 SGHNT and CDR2 YENEEA. Here the CDR3 DNA reads TGTGCCAGCAGCCCCTCGGACAGGCGAGAGACCCAGTACTTC. Translated, it gives CASSPSDRRETQYF.

J is TRBJ1-2 and V is TRBV6-6; D is uncertain. Deletions cut 3 bases from V and 4 bases from J, with 3 bases between. Germline V gene sequence: CDR1 MNHNY, CDR2 SVGAGI (reference sequence). This CDR3 is built from 11 residues. CDR3 in DNA: TGTGCCAGCAGTTATCTCTATGGCTACACCTTC. Translated: CASSYLYGYTF.

The V gene is TRBV28, the J gene TRBJ2-1, with 7 bases matching TRBD1. CDR3 size: 15 residues. Germline lookup yields CDR1 MDHEN and CDR2 SYDVKM. V dropped 7 bases and J dropped 4; count of bases not matched to a gene: 10. In DNA form, the CDR3 reads TGTGCCAGCAACCTTAGGGGACAGCAGTACAATGAGCAGTTCTTC. Amino acids: CASNLRGQQYNEQFF.

V is TRBV2 and J is TRBJ2-7, with TRBD1 matching 8 bases. J gave up 1 base and V 3 bases, and 2 bases lay outside the gene matches. The CDR3 runs 14 residues. CDR1 and CDR2 from the germline V gene are SNHLY and FYNNEI. The CDR3 spells CASSDTGGSYEQYF. DNA for the CDR3: TGTGCCAGCAGTGACACAGGGGGTTCCTACGAGCAGTACTTC.

The V call is TRBV5-1, the J call TRBJ2-5, with 10 bases identical to TRBD2. Germline loops: CDR1 SGHRS, CDR2 YFSETQ. This CDR3 has 15 residues. Trimming took 6 bases from V and 5 from J; bases not matched to a gene: 10. The CDR3 DNA follows: TGCGCCAGCAAGACTAGCGGGTCCCCAGGGGAGACCCAGTACTTC. It yields the protein CASKTSGSPGETQYF.

The chain couples TRBV4-3 to TRBJ2-3, with TRBD2 matching 9 bases. V gave up 0 bases and J gave up 4 bases; unmatched junction bases: 5. The CDR3 consists of 16 residues. Germline V gives CDR1 LGHNA, CDR2 YSLEER. This CDR3 is CASSQDGAGGADTQYF. The CDR3 DNA is TGCGCCAGCAGCCAAGACGGGGCGGGGGGGGCAGATACGCAGTATTTT.

V usage is TRBV18 and J usage is TRBJ1-4; D unclear. This CDR3 spans 17 amino acids. Deletions cut 3 bases from V and 0 bases from J, with 14 bases between. Germline CDR1 reads KGHSH; CDR2 reads LQKENI. The CDR3: CASSPPGVQATNEKLFF. The CDR3 bases are TGTGCCAGCTCACCCCCGGGTGTTCAAGCAACTAATGAAAAACTGTTTTTT.

This clone has a count of ten or more. Other DNA sequences in the same sample also yield this CDR3. CDR3 nucleotides: TGTGCCACCAGTGACCCGGGGGGGTATGGCTACACCTTC. Translating it yields CATSDPGGYGYTF. This chain connects TRBV24-1 to TRBJ1-2; a weak D match, TRBD1 (5 bases). This CDR3 comprises 13 residues. In germline, CDR1 is KGHDR, CDR2 SFDVKD. V shed 4 bases and J shed 5 bases, with 10 bases lying between them.

This clone has a handful of counts. V and J are TRBV30 and TRBJ1-2; TRBD1 agrees at 7 bases. Germline-derived CDR1 and CDR2 are GTSNPN and SVGIG (reference sequence). The CDR3 is made up of 12 amino acids. With V trimmed by 5 bases and J by 8 bases, 8 bases remained unmatched. In DNA form, the CDR3 reads TGTGCCTGGGAGACAGGGCTACGAGGCTACACCTTC. This codes for CAWETGLRGYTF.

The rearrangement joins TRBV2 to TRBJ1-6, with a tentative D call TRBD1 (5 bases). V was cut by 4 bases and J by 10 bases, with 14 bases left in between. Germline V gene sequence: CDR1 SNHLY, CDR2 FYNNEI. This CDR3 is 14 amino acids long. The CDR3 loop reads CASSVEQVESPLHF. In DNA form, the CDR3 reads TGTGCCAGCAGTGTTGAACAGGTGGAGTCACCCCTCCACTTT.

The chain couples TRBV14 to TRBJ1-1, with 9 bases matching TRBD1. The CDR3 extends over 16 amino acids. J lost 2 bases, V lost 0 bases, and 4 bases had no gene match. Germline lookup yields CDR1 SGHDN and CDR2 FVKESK. The CDR3 nucleotides read TGTGCCAGCAGCCAAGAGCCGGGACAGGGAAACACTGAAGCTTTCTTT. It yields the protein CASSQEPGQGNTEAFF. The full variable domain, with the rest looked up from reference TRBV14 and TRBJ1-1, is EAGVTQFPSHSVIEKGQTVTLRCDPISGHDNLYWYRRVMGKEIKFLLHFVKESKQDESGMPNNRFLAERTGGTYSTLKVQPAELEDSGVYFCASSQEPGQGNTEAFFGQGTRLTVV.

The chain combines TRBV27 with TRBJ2-7; a possible D gene is TRBD2 (5 bases). The CDR3 runs 13 residues. The germline gives CDR1 MNHEY, CDR2 SMNVEV (reference sequence). V dropped 3 bases and J dropped 4 bases, with 10 bases sitting between them. CDR3 in amino acids: CASSFDYRYEQYF. Here the CDR3 DNA reads TGTGCCAGCAGTTTTGACTACCGGTACGAGCAGTACTTC.

The chain uses TRBV5-8 and TRBJ1-5; D remains unclear. V was shortened by 7 bases and J by 7 bases, with 6 bases between the two germline ends. Germline V CDR1 and CDR2: SGHTS, YDEGEE. The CDR3 has 10 amino acids. The CDR3 region is CASGVQPQHF. DNA of the CDR3: TGTGCCAGCGGAGTCCAGCCCCAGCATTTT.

The gene calls are TRBV27 and TRBJ1-1; TRBD1 agrees at 7 bases. Germline assignment: CDR1 MNHEY and CDR2 SMNVEV (reference sequence). This CDR3 has 12 residues. Trimming took 6 bases from V and 3 from J; bases not matched to a gene: 1. The CDR3 is CASRGGYTEAFF. The CDR3 bases are TGTGCCAGCAGAGGGGGCTACACTGAAGCTTTCTTT.

The J gene is TRBJ2-5, the V gene TRBV5-1; 9 nucleotides agree with TRBD2. The CDR3 is 15 amino acids. Germline V gene sequence: CDR1 SGHRS, CDR2 YFSETQ. With 2 bases clipped from V and 5 bases from J, the junction kept 7 bases outside the gene matches. CDR3 nucleotides: TGCGCCAGCAGCTTTGCGGGGGGGCCGTTGGAGACCCAGTACTTC. Translated: CASSFAGGPLETQYF.

The gene calls are TRBV29-1 and TRBJ2-2; 11 bases are a match to TRBD2. Germline trimming cut 4 bases from V and 7 bases from J; bases unmatched to any gene: 8. This CDR3 is 15 amino acids long. In germline, CDR1 is SQVTM, CDR2 ANQGSEA. CDR3 loop: CSVAGSGGAFGELFF. The DNA of the CDR3 is TGCAGCGTTGCAGGTAGCGGGGGGGCCTTCGGGGAGCTGTTTTTT.